Sequencing of this TCR beta chain was carried out in a study of cytomegalovirus exposure and HLA in healthy donors (TCRdb year 2017). For context, the study as a whole: A later analysis indicated that the 110 or so validation repertoires were generated on the platform also employed for the roughly 730 repertoires of the first cohort. Along with the roughly 700-subject first cohort, a separate validation cohort of 120 different subjects was used. To predict cytomegalovirus infection status, the study brought together high-throughput TCR immunosequencing, statistical association of individual TCRs with disease status, and machine learning. The aim of the study was to test whether cataloging public T cell receptors could identify signatures of past pathogen exposure.

Comments on this clone: No antigen is known for it. Base qualities were left out, and no much larger clone turns up one base away.

The donors were included in the validation cohort of over a hundred subjects, a group kept apart from the roughly 670-subject first cohort. What the authors observed across the whole study: Of the cluster scores, approximately 95% were above 0 in a later analysis, which found that TCRs clustered in the first cohort also tended to co-occur in the 120 or so validation repertoires. The study gave a list of around 170 TCR beta chains associated with cytomegalovirus. A few of the identified cytomegalovirus-associated TCR beta chains were confirmed in vitro to be specific for cytomegalovirus antigens. The authors suggested that the approach could potentially be generalized to other disease states and immunological phenotypes. The classifier was reported to diagnose cytomegalovirus status with high specificity and sensitivity in both the original cohort and the validation cohort. All 120 or so repertoires were used to score co-occurrence in the validation cohort in a later analysis, because that analysis had no HLA typing for the cohort. Most TCR sequences were seen in very few donors, while some public TCRs were found in many individuals.

The library was prepared using the immunoSEQ multiplex PCR assay. As for how the authors treated the data: A statistical classification framework was built to diagnose cytomegalovirus status from the catalog of TCR beta chain sequences. The source is immuneACCESS, and TCRdb retained only in-frame sequences with V and J called. Part of the clones is not carried over; for the studies checked, unresolved V genes explain less than half of this, and the remainder is unexplained. V and J calls and clone size come straight from that table; D and trimming were deduced from the DNA. The sample has about 58,000 clones on record, roughly nine tenths of them singletons. The top ten hold around 1.1% of the sample. The sequence was obtained from a young man in good health and CMV-seronegative. Sample: PBMCs.

The CDR3 has the sequence CASSLAQGRYNEQFF. The nucleotide sequence reads TGTGCCAGCAGCTTAGCGCAAGGGAGGTACAATGAGCAGTTCTTC. In this chain, TRBV7-9 is recombined with TRBJ2-1; the D gene is perhaps TRBD2, from 6 matching bases. CDR1 and CDR2, looked up from the germline V gene (reference sequence), are SEHNR and FQNEAQ. Including the terminal cysteine and phenylalanine, the CDR3 comprises 15 residues. Of all the DNA, just the CDR3 is kept, 45 bases in frame from base 1. V lost 0 bases and J lost 4 bases; the stretch between them is 10 bases long.